The 8 T cell receptor beta chains in this list originate from one sample, sequenced in a study of T cell responses to AZD1222 COVID-19 vaccine. Only in-frame clones appear in the TCRdb table, and some are missing; sequencing was by immunoSEQ multiplex PCR. The table records some 130,000 clones, 70% to 90% of them present only once. Here the sequenced sample was peripheral blood, taken on day 0 of AZD1222 vaccination. These receptors all come from an adult in good health.

This chain joins TRBV21-1 and TRBJ1-1; the D call in the table, TRBD1, was not verified against the DNA. TRBV21-1 is a pseudogene segment. This CDR3 has 16 amino acids. This CDR3 is CASSNQGQWVDTEAFF. The CDR3 DNA sequence: TGTGCCAGCAGCAATCAGGGGCAATGGGTAGACACTGAAGCTTTCTTT.

The chain employs TRBV2 and TRBJ1-1, with TRBD1 matching 8 bases. The length of the CDR3 is 14 residues. In germline, CDR1 is SNHLY, CDR2 FYNNEI. V shed 7 bases and J 1 base; nucleotides not matched to a gene: 5. The CDR3 DNA is TGTGCCAGCACCCGACAGGGGCAGAACACTGAAGCTTTCTTT. Translated, it gives CASTRQGQNTEAFF.

The chain uses TRBV7-6 and TRBJ1-2; a possible D gene is TRBD1 (6 bases). CDR1 is SGHVS, CDR2 FNYEAQ, per germline. This CDR3 spans 16 amino acids. The V and J ends lost 5 bases and 8 bases respectively, with 24 bases between them. The CDR3 reads CASSPFRWGQGYGYTF. CDR3 coding DNA: TGTGCCAGCAGCCCCTTTCGGTGGGGCCAGGGGTACGGCTACACCTTC.

The V and J genes are TRBV13 and TRBJ1-1; 7 bases agree with TRBD1. The germline V gene has CDR1 PRHDT and CDR2 FYEKMQ (reference sequence). Losses at the gene ends were 3 bases for V and 5 bases for J; bases not matched to a gene: 6. The length of the CDR3 is 14 residues. The CDR3 protein is CASSFGDRRTEAFF. The CDR3 nucleotides read TGTGCCAGCAGCTTCGGGGACAGAAGGACTGAAGCTTTCTTT.

The chain joins TRBV6-5 to TRBJ2-7, with D perhaps TRBD2 (5 bases). The CDR3 length is 14 residues. V was trimmed by 7 bases and J by 2 bases, leaving 15 bases between them. Per the germline V gene, CDR1 is MNHEY and CDR2 is SVGAGI. CDR3 sequence: CASTRSGFAYEQYF. Written as DNA, the CDR3 is TGTGCCAGCACCAGGTCGGGGTTCGCCTACGAGCAGTACTTC.

The chain uses TRBV2 and TRBJ2-2; perhaps TRBD1 as D (5 bases). This CDR3 is 15 amino acids long. Trimming shortened V by 4 bases and J by 7 bases, and 16 bases separated the two germline ends. Germline loops: CDR1 SNHLY, CDR2 FYNNEI. CDR3 in DNA: TGTGCCAGCAGTGGGGGAACAGGCCTTGGCGGGGAGCTGTTTTTT. Translating gives CASSGGTGLGGELFF.

The DNA for the CDR3 is TGTGCCAGCAGCTCGACAGGGTTCGAAGAGACCCAGTACTTC. Translation gives CASSSTGFEETQYF. The chain has TRBV7-9 and TRBJ2-5; 7 nucleotides match TRBD1. This CDR3 spans 14 amino acids. Per germline, CDR1 SEHNR and CDR2 FQNEAQ (reference sequence). V lost 4 bases, J lost 3 bases, and 5 bases stayed unmatched.

The rearrangement joins TRBV6-5 to TRBJ2-3; D not resolved. CDR3 size: 14 residues. V dropped 6 bases and J dropped 4 bases, with 14 bases sitting between them. Germline assignment: CDR1 MNHEY and CDR2 SVGAGI. CDR3 DNA sequence: TGTGCCAGCAGAGTCTACCGTGGGGCAGATACGCAGTATTTT. It specifies CASRVYRGADTQYF.